The 6 T cell receptor beta chains in this list originate from one sample, sequenced in a study of beta chain features in type 1 diabetes. General study results and limits: Among patients with Type 1 diabetes, TCRB CDR3s were moderately but significantly shorter in every one of the four CD4+ subsets.

What was sequenced were expressed TCRB transcripts, since all of the isolated RNA had been reverse transcribed. Assay used: immunoSEQ multiplex PCR; TCRdb lists only in-frame clones, some missing. The data contain 20,000 to 25,000 clones, about 50% of them singletons. Their cognate antigens are unknown. The sequenced material came from stem cell memory CD4+ T cells from blood. The source is a man aged 18 to 30 with type 1 diabetes.

The genes are TRBV9 and TRBJ2-5, with 7 bases matching TRBD1. The germline V gene encodes CDR1 SGDLS and CDR2 YYNGEE. With 0 bases clipped from V and 4 bases from J, the junction kept 9 bases outside the gene matches. The CDR3 is 16 amino acids. The CDR3 protein is CASSVGSTGEGETQYF. CDR3 DNA sequence: TGTGCCAGCAGCGTAGGGTCCACAGGGGAAGGAGAGACCCAGTACTTC.

A few counts support this clone. The chain has TRBV19 and TRBJ2-5; weak D call: TRBD1 (6 bases). The last part of the DNA fits TRBJ2-7 better; the J call may be wrong. This CDR3 spans 12 amino acids. Germline values: CDR1 LNHDA, CDR2 SQIVND (reference sequence). Here the CDR3 DNA reads TGTGCCAGTCTCGACAGGTTCCACGAGCAGTACTTC. Translation: CASLDRFHEQYF.

The chain uses TRBV28 and TRBJ2-5; D gene ambiguous. V shed 7 bases and J shed 4 bases, with 16 bases lying between them. The V gene's germline CDR1 is MDHEN and CDR2 SYDVKM. This CDR3 has 14 amino acids. CDR3 nucleotide sequence: TGTGCCAGCAACCCCGGTACCCTCACAGAGACCCAGTACTTC. Its translation is CASNPGTLTETQYF. Full variable domain (missing parts from reference TRBV28 and TRBJ2-5): DVKVTQSSRYLVKRTGEKVFLECVQDMDHENMFWYRQDPGLGLRLIYFSYDVKMKEKGDIPEGYSVSREKKERFSLILESASTNQTSMYLCASNPGTLTETQYFGPGTRLLVL.

This chain links TRBV16 with TRBJ1-6; TRBD1 might be the D (5 bases). This CDR3 spans 13 amino acids. Germline CDR1 KGHSY, CDR2 FQNENV. Between the trimmed V and J ends, which lost 0 bases and 14 bases, there was a span of 11 bases. CDR3 region: CASSQSSGMTLHF. As DNA, the CDR3 is TGTGCCAGCAGCCAATCCTCAGGGATGACCCTCCACTTT.

The rearrangement joins TRBV28 to TRBJ1-2; TRBD1 agrees at 12 bases. Germline-derived CDR1 and CDR2 are MDHEN and SYDVKM. This CDR3 has 15 residues. Losses at the gene ends were 4 bases for V and 8 bases for J; bases not matched to a gene: 8. The DNA for the CDR3 is TGTGCCAGCAGTTGGGAGGGACAGGGGGCGGGAGGCTACACCTTC. The encoded protein is CASSWEGQGAGGYTF.

This rearrangement joins TRBV7-2 to TRBJ2-5; a weak D match, TRBD1 (7 bases). With the DNA end fitting TRBJ2-7 better, the J assignment may be wrong. CDR1 and CDR2 from the germline V gene are SGHTA and FQGNSA. CDR3 length: 14 residues. CDR3 amino acids: CASSLDRRASEQYF. The CDR3 region has the DNA TGTGCCAGCAGCTTGGACAGGAGGGCGAGCGAGCAGTACTTC.